The TCR beta chain described here comes from a study of blood T cell repertoires in COVID-19. The protocol was immunoSEQ multiplex PCR, while the TCRdb copy is restricted to in-frame clones and leaves out a portion. Of some 170,000 clones listed, approximately 80% are singletons. This CDR3 region has 14 residues. The germline V gene encodes CDR1 SEHNR and CDR2 FQNEAQ (reference sequence). The germline V and J ends were trimmed by 2 bases and 2 bases, with 10 bases remaining between them. The sequence derives from a man aged 45-65 years who had recovered from COVID-19. This rearrangement joins TRBV7-9 to TRBJ2-7; the D gene is possibly TRBD1 (6 bases). The sequencing sample was made of PBMCs or T cells enriched from blood (not recorded which). The CDR3 nucleotides read TGTGCCAGCAGCTTACAGGGGTTCGCCTACGAGCAGTACTTC. Encoded protein: CASSLQGFAYEQYF.